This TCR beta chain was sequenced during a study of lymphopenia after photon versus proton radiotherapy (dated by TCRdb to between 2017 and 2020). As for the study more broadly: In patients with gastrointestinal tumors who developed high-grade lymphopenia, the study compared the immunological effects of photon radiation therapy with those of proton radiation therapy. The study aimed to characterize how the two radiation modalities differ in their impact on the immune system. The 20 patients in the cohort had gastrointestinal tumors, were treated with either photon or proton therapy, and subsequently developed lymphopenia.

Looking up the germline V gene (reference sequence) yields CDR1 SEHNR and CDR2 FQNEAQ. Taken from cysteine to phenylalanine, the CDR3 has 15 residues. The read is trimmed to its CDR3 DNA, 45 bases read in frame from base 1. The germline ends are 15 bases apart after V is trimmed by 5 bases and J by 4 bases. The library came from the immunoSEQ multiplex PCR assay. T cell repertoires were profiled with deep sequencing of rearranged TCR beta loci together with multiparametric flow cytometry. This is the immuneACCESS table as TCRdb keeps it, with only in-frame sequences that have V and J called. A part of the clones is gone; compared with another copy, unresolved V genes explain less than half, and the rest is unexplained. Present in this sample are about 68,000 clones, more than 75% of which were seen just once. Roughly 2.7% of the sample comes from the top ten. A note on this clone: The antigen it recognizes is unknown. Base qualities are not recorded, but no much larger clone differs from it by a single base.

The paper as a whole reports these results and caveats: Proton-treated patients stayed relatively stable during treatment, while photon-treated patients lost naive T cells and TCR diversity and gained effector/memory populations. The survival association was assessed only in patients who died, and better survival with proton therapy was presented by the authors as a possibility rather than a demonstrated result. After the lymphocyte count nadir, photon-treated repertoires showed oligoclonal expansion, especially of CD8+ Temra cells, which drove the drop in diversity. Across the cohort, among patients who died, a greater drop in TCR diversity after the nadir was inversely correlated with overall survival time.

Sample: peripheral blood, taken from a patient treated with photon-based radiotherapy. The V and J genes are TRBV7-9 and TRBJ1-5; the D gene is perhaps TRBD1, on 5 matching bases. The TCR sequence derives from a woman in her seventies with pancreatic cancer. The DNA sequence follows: TGTGCCAGCAGCCTAGAGGGACTTGTGAATCAGCCCCAGCATTTT. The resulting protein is CASSLEGLVNQPQHF.